This T cell receptor (beta chain) stems from a study of T cell repertoires in cytomegalovirus infection. TCRdb reprocessed the reads with MiXCR, giving one entry per CDR3 protein. The sample has 600,000 to 700,000 distinct CDR3 sequences, roughly a third seen once. This clonotype has more than one count but fewer than ten. Its antigen is not known. Per the germline V gene, CDR1 is MNHGY and CDR2 is SAAAGT. The CDR3 has 12 amino acids. V shed 7 bases and J 8 bases; nucleotides not matched to a gene: 7. The starting material was cultured PBMCs, obtained from culture after CMV antigen stimulation. The chain links TRBV6-8 to TRBJ1-2, with TRBD1 matching over 7 bases. The receptor comes from a human donor in good health (CMV status not recorded). Some clones in this sample may be carry-over from other donors' samples. DNA for the CDR3: TGTGCCAGCACCGACAGGGTTGGAGGCTACACCTTC. It is translated as CASTDRVGGYTF.